These T cell receptor beta chains were read from a single sample in a study of beta chain features in type 1 diabetes. Generated by immunoSEQ multiplex PCR, the TCRdb table keeps only in-frame clones and is missing some. In the table there are 40,000 to 65,000 clones, just under 65% of which are singletons. The sequenced sample was stem cell memory CD4+ T cells from blood. These receptors came from a woman aged 25 to 39 with type 1 diabetes. Each CDR3 is given with its conserved first and last residue. D genes are given only for firm matches. Not all rows give a size; the values are once, few, many and, for expanded clones, a class.

d_call: TRBD1; cdr3_length: 16; v_call: TRBV7-9; clone_size: NA; j_call: TRBJ1-3; cdr3_aa: CASSLMGQGDGNTIYF; cdr3_nt: TGTGCCAGCAGCTTAATGGGACAGGGAGATGGAAACACCATATATTTT
d_call: NA; cdr3_length: 12; v_call: TRBV6-5; clone_size: few; j_call: TRBJ2-4; cdr3_aa: CASSYGLGIQYF; cdr3_nt: TGTGCCAGCAGCTATGGACTTGGCATTCAGTACTTC
d_call: TRBD1; cdr3_length: 15; v_call: TRBV28; clone_size: NA; j_call: TRBJ1-1; cdr3_aa: CASSLSGQGASEAFF; cdr3_nt: TGTGCCAGCAGTTTGTCGGGACAGGGGGCGTCTGAAGCTTTCTTT
d_call: TRBD2; cdr3_length: 14; v_call: TRBV6-5; clone_size: few; j_call: TRBJ2-1; cdr3_aa: CASSLGTSGNEQFF; cdr3_nt: TGTGCCAGCAGTCTCGGGACTAGCGGCAATGAGCAGTTCTTC
d_call: TRBD1; cdr3_length: 15; v_call: TRBV5-4; clone_size: few; j_call: TRBJ1-2; cdr3_aa: CASSTLTGTGYGYTF; cdr3_nt: TGTGCCAGCAGCACCCTTACGGGGACAGGCTATGGCTACACCTTC
d_call: TRBD2; cdr3_length: 16; v_call: TRBV28; clone_size: NA; j_call: TRBJ2-3; cdr3_aa: CASSSIAGVATDTQYF; cdr3_nt: TGTGCCAGCTCAAGCATAGCGGGGGTAGCCACAGATACGCAGTATTTT
d_call: NA; cdr3_length: 14; v_call: TRBV7-9; clone_size: NA; j_call: TRBJ1-4; cdr3_aa: CASSPRSGNEKLFF; cdr3_nt: TGTGCCAGCAGCCCCCGTTCGGGTAATGAAAAACTGTTTTTT
d_call: NA; cdr3_length: 12; v_call: TRBV28; clone_size: NA; j_call: TRBJ2-7; cdr3_aa: CASTMGTYEQYF; cdr3_nt: TGTGCCTCAACTATGGGTACCTACGAGCAGTACTTC
d_call: TRBD2; cdr3_length: 18; v_call: TRBV18; clone_size: NA; j_call: TRBJ2-1; cdr3_aa: CASSPIMDSGSFGNEQFF; cdr3_nt: TGTGCCAGCTCACCAATCATGGATAGCGGGAGTTTTGGCAATGAGCAGTTCTTC
d_call: NA; cdr3_length: 14; v_call: TRBV5-1; clone_size: NA; j_call: TRBJ1-1; cdr3_aa: CASSLEGENDEAFF; cdr3_nt: TGCGCCAGCAGCTTGGAAGGAGAGAACGATGAAGCTTTCTTT
d_call: TRBD2; cdr3_length: 15; v_call: TRBV5-1; clone_size: once; j_call: TRBJ2-7; cdr3_aa: CASSSLAGGPGEQYF; cdr3_nt: TGCGCCAGCAGCTCATTAGCGGGAGGCCCGGGCGAGCAGTACTTC
d_call: NA; cdr3_length: 13; v_call: TRBV5-1; clone_size: NA; j_call: TRBJ1-1; cdr3_aa: CASSSLRSTEAFF; cdr3_nt: TGCGCCAGCAGCTCTTTGCGGAGCACTGAAGCTTTCTTT
d_call: NA; cdr3_length: 14; v_call: TRBV9; clone_size: NA; j_call: TRBJ2-1; cdr3_aa: CASSTQGANNEQFF; cdr3_nt: TGTGCCAGCAGCACACAGGGAGCGAACAATGAGCAGTTCTTC
d_call: TRBD1; cdr3_length: 15; v_call: TRBV2; clone_size: few; j_call: TRBJ1-2; cdr3_aa: CASSRWGQGIYGYTF; cdr3_nt: TGTGCCAGCAGTCGGTGGGGACAGGGAATCTATGGCTACACCTTC
d_call: TRBD1; cdr3_length: 14; v_call: TRBV9; clone_size: NA; j_call: TRBJ2-3; cdr3_aa: CASSSRPGGDTQYF; cdr3_nt: TGTGCCAGCAGCTCCAGGCCAGGGGGAGATACGCAGTATTTT
d_call: NA; cdr3_length: 15; v_call: TRBV6-1; clone_size: few; j_call: TRBJ2-4; cdr3_aa: CASGGSGSVHLTQYF; cdr3_nt: TGTGCCAGCGGTGGGAGTGGTTCGGTCCACTTAACGCAGTACTTC
d_call: NA; cdr3_length: 13; v_call: TRBV6-1; clone_size: NA; j_call: TRBJ1-1; cdr3_aa: CASSEASGTQAFF; cdr3_nt: TGTGCCAGCAGTGAAGCCTCCGGGACACAAGCTTTCTTT
d_call: NA; cdr3_length: 14; v_call: TRBV28; clone_size: NA; j_call: TRBJ2-6; cdr3_aa: CATHEVSGANVLTF; cdr3_nt: TGTGCCACTCATGAGGTGTCTGGGGCCAACGTCCTGACTTTC
d_call: NA; cdr3_length: 15; v_call: TRBV27; clone_size: few; j_call: TRBJ2-1; cdr3_aa: CASSLRYSSYNEQFF; cdr3_nt: TGTGCCAGCAGTTTACGGTATAGCTCCTACAATGAGCAGTTCTTC
d_call: TRBD1; cdr3_length: 12; v_call: TRBV14; clone_size: few; j_call: TRBJ2-4; cdr3_aa: CASSHGRDRLYF; cdr3_nt: TGTGCCAGCAGCCACGGGCGGGACAGGTTGTACTTC
d_call: NA; cdr3_length: 14; v_call: TRBV11-2; clone_size: NA; j_call: TRBJ1-3; cdr3_aa: CASSPTRTGNTIYF; cdr3_nt: TGTGCCAGCAGCCCTACGAGGACTGGAAACACCATATATTTT
d_call: NA; cdr3_length: 14; v_call: TRBV5-1; clone_size: few; j_call: TRBJ2-7; cdr3_aa: CASSLSHGDYEQYF; cdr3_nt: TGCGCCAGCAGCTTGAGTCACGGTGACTACGAGCAGTACTTC
d_call: TRBD2; cdr3_length: 15; v_call: TRBV4-1; clone_size: once; j_call: TRBJ2-1; cdr3_aa: CASSQEASGNNEQFF; cdr3_nt: TGCGCCAGCAGCCAAGAGGCTAGCGGAAACAATGAGCAGTTCTTC
d_call: TRBD2; cdr3_length: 15; v_call: TRBV28; clone_size: NA; j_call: TRBJ2-7; cdr3_aa: CASANRASGSREQYF; cdr3_nt: TGTGCCAGCGCCAACCGCGCTAGCGGGAGTCGCGAGCAGTACTTC
d_call: NA; cdr3_length: 16; v_call: TRBV6-1; clone_size: NA; j_call: TRBJ2-4; cdr3_aa: CASSERRETYRDIQYF; cdr3_nt: TGTGCCAGCAGTGAAAGGAGGGAGACCTATAGGGACATTCAGTACTTC
d_call: NA; cdr3_length: 11; v_call: TRBV29-1; clone_size: few; j_call: TRBJ2-7; cdr3_aa: CSVGPTHEQYF; cdr3_nt: TGCAGCGTGGGGCCTACTCACGAGCAGTACTTC
d_call: TRBD2; cdr3_length: 16; v_call: TRBV7-9; clone_size: NA; j_call: TRBJ2-1; cdr3_aa: CASSLAGSGSYNEQFF; cdr3_nt: TGTGCCAGCAGCTTAGCGGGTAGCGGGTCGTACAATGAGCAGTTCTTC
d_call: NA; cdr3_length: 13; v_call: TRBV2; clone_size: few; j_call: TRBJ1-2; cdr3_aa: CASSVAGSYGYTF; cdr3_nt: TGTGCCAGCAGTGTAGCCGGGTCGTATGGCTACACCTTC
d_call: TRBD1; cdr3_length: 16; v_call: TRBV7-9; clone_size: NA; j_call: TRBJ2-7; cdr3_aa: CASSDWGQGSHYEQYF; cdr3_nt: TGTGCCAGCAGCGACTGGGGACAGGGGTCCCACTACGAGCAGTACTTC
d_call: TRBD2; cdr3_length: 15; v_call: TRBV28; clone_size: NA; j_call: TRBJ2-5; cdr3_aa: CASSSLAGDRETQYF; cdr3_nt: TGTGCCAGCAGTTCTCTAGCGGGAGATAGGGAGACCCAGTACTTC
d_call: TRBD1; cdr3_length: 11; v_call: TRBV2; clone_size: once; j_call: TRBJ1-4; cdr3_aa: CAGSRQGQLFF; cdr3_nt: TGTGCCGGGTCCCGACAGGGCCAACTGTTTTTT
d_call: NA; cdr3_length: 15; v_call: TRBV5-1; clone_size: NA; j_call: TRBJ2-5; cdr3_aa: CASSISGLSEGTQYF; cdr3_nt: TGCGCCAGCAGCATCTCCGGACTGTCCGAGGGGACCCAGTACTTC
d_call: NA; cdr3_length: 15; v_call: TRBV7-9; clone_size: few; j_call: TRBJ1-4; cdr3_aa: CASSSRTATNEKLFF; cdr3_nt: TGTGCCAGCAGCTCTCGGACAGCTACTAATGAAAAACTGTTTTTT
d_call: TRBD1; cdr3_length: 14; v_call: TRBV6-5; clone_size: NA; j_call: TRBJ1-1; cdr3_aa: CASSYFGQVAEAFF; cdr3_nt: TGTGCCAGCAGTTACTTCGGACAGGTTGCTGAAGCTTTCTTT
d_call: TRBD2; cdr3_length: 14; v_call: TRBV19; clone_size: few; j_call: TRBJ2-5; cdr3_aa: CASSSGGTRETQYF; cdr3_nt: TGTGCCAGTAGTAGCGGGGGGACCCGGGAGACCCAGTACTTC
d_call: NA; cdr3_length: 16; v_call: TRBV4-1; clone_size: NA; j_call: TRBJ1-2; cdr3_aa: CASSQGGAVGHYGYTF; cdr3_nt: TGCGCCAGCAGCCAAGGAGGAGCAGTTGGTCACTATGGCTACACCTTC
d_call: NA; cdr3_length: 11; v_call: TRBV28; clone_size: NA; j_call: TRBJ1-1; cdr3_aa: CASSLRTEAFF; cdr3_nt: TGTGCCAGCAGTTTGCGTACTGAAGCTTTCTTT
d_call: TRBD1; cdr3_length: 14; v_call: TRBV30; clone_size: few; j_call: TRBJ1-1; cdr3_aa: CAWSRQGAYTEAFF; cdr3_nt: TGTGCCTGGAGTAGACAGGGTGCCTACACTGAAGCTTTCTTT
d_call: NA; cdr3_length: 14; v_call: TRBV28; clone_size: NA; j_call: TRBJ1-4; cdr3_aa: CASNSRDGNEKLFF; cdr3_nt: TGTGCCAGCAATTCGCGGGACGGGAATGAAAAACTGTTTTTT
d_call: TRBD1; cdr3_length: 17; v_call: TRBV9; clone_size: NA; j_call: TRBJ1-3; cdr3_aa: CASSEAGTADSGNTIYF; cdr3_nt: TGTGCCAGCAGCGAAGCCGGGACAGCCGACTCTGGAAACACCATATATTTT
d_call: TRBD2; cdr3_length: 16; v_call: TRBV28; clone_size: few; j_call: TRBJ2-7; cdr3_aa: CASSLSGRFSSYEQYF; cdr3_nt: TGTGCCAGCAGTTTAAGCGGGAGGTTCAGCTCCTACGAGCAGTACTTC
d_call: TRBD2; cdr3_length: 16; v_call: TRBV4-1; clone_size: NA; j_call: TRBJ2-1; cdr3_aa: CASSRYLAADDNEQFF; cdr3_nt: TGCGCCAGCAGCCGTTACCTAGCGGCCGACGACAATGAGCAGTTCTTC
d_call: TRBD1; cdr3_length: 14; v_call: TRBV6-5; clone_size: NA; j_call: TRBJ1-2; cdr3_aa: CASRPGTGSYGYTF; cdr3_nt: TGTGCCAGCAGGCCCGGGACAGGGAGCTATGGCTACACCTTC
d_call: NA; cdr3_length: 14; v_call: TRBV9; clone_size: NA; j_call: TRBJ1-1; cdr3_aa: CASSAGRGMPEAFF; cdr3_nt: TGTGCCAGCAGCGCCGGCAGGGGAATGCCTGAAGCTTTCTTT
d_call: TRBD2; cdr3_length: 16; v_call: TRBV4-2; clone_size: NA; j_call: TRBJ2-1; cdr3_aa: CASSHPSGGAYNEQFF; cdr3_nt: TGTGCCAGCAGCCATCCTAGCGGGGGAGCCTACAATGAGCAGTTCTTC
d_call: TRBD2; cdr3_length: 16; v_call: TRBV19; clone_size: NA; j_call: TRBJ2-1; cdr3_aa: CASKRRASGGYNEQFF; cdr3_nt: TGTGCCAGCAAGAGGAGGGCTAGCGGGGGCTACAATGAGCAGTTCTTC
d_call: TRBD1; cdr3_length: 14; v_call: TRBV29-1; clone_size: NA; j_call: TRBJ2-2; cdr3_aa: CSATHQGATGELFF; cdr3_nt: TGCAGCGCCACCCATCAGGGGGCTACCGGGGAGCTGTTTTTT
d_call: TRBD1; cdr3_length: 14; v_call: TRBV9; clone_size: NA; j_call: TRBJ2-7; cdr3_aa: CASSVGQGAYEQYF; cdr3_nt: TGTGCCAGCAGCGTAGGACAGGGGGCCTACGAGCAGTACTTC
d_call: TRBD2; cdr3_length: 16; v_call: TRBV5-4; clone_size: NA; j_call: TRBJ2-1; cdr3_aa: CASSSRLAGVYNEQFF; cdr3_nt: TGTGCCAGCAGCTCCCGACTAGCGGGAGTCTACAATGAGCAGTTCTTC
d_call: NA; cdr3_length: 16; v_call: TRBV2; clone_size: few; j_call: TRBJ2-5; cdr3_aa: CASSHPPGGERETQYF; cdr3_nt: TGTGCCAGCAGCCACCCGCCTGGTGGGGAGCGAGAGACCCAGTACTTC
d_call: NA; cdr3_length: 14; v_call: TRBV6-5; clone_size: NA; j_call: TRBJ1-2; cdr3_aa: CAAIRSGGNYGYTF; cdr3_nt: TGTGCCGCGATCCGGAGTGGTGGCAACTATGGCTACACCTTC